Following are 19 T cell receptor beta chains from one sample sequenced in a study of blood T cell repertoires in COVID-19. Data came from immunoSEQ multiplex PCR; TCRdb stores just in-frame clones and leaves some out. The repertoire holds some 140,000 clones, with 84% as singletons. Sequencing was done on a sample of PBMCs or T cells enriched from blood (not recorded which). The source is a man between 40 and 49 years old with acute COVID-19.

This chain joins TRBV14 and TRBJ2-1, with TRBD1 identical over 11 bases. The germline CDR1 and CDR2 sequences are SGHDN and FVKESK. The CDR3 length is 17 residues. V trimming: 0 bases; J trimming: 5 bases; junction bases outside the gene matches: 6. CDR3: CASSQDRRTGGHNEQFF. The DNA for the CDR3 is TGTGCCAGCAGCCAAGATAGAAGGACAGGGGGCCACAATGAGCAGTTCTTC. Together with reference TRBV14 and TRBJ2-1, the CDR3 gives the full variable domain: EAGVTQFPSHSVIEKGQTVTLRCDPISGHDNLYWYRRVMGKEIKFLLHFVKESKQDESGMPNNRFLAERTGGTYSTLKVQPAELEDSGVYFCASSQDRRTGGHNEQFFGPGTRLTVL.

This CDR3 reads CASSRTSNYGYTF. CDR3 coding DNA: TGTGCCAGCAGCCGTACAAGTAACTATGGCTACACCTTC. The chain couples TRBV12-3 or TRBV12-4 to TRBJ1-2; no reliable D call. CDR3 length: 13 residues. Trimming shortened V by 6 bases and J by 1 base, and 9 bases separated the two germline ends.

The chain employs TRBV30 and TRBJ1-1, with a weak D call TRBD1 (5 bases). Germline V CDR1 and CDR2: GTSNPN, SVGIG (reference sequence). This CDR3 is 12 amino acids long. Trimming pared 5 bases from V and 4 bases from J, leaving 11 bases between. The CDR3 here is CAWGREGTEAFF. CDR3 in DNA: TGTGCCTGGGGCAGGGAAGGCACTGAAGCTTTCTTT.

V and J are TRBV7-8 and TRBJ1-6, with D perhaps TRBD1 (5 bases). CDR1 is SGHVS, CDR2 FQNEAQ, per germline. There are 13 residues in the CDR3. Trimming took off 4 bases at V and 14 bases at J, with 15 bases between the two ends. CDR3 nucleotide sequence: TGTGCCAGCAGCTCGGGACTCACCGTGTCCCTCCACTTT. Residues: CASSSGLTVSLHF.

In its sample, this clone was seen once. V gene TRBV4-2 combines with J gene TRBJ2-5; the match to TRBD2 covers 10 bases. The germline CDR1 and CDR2 sequences are LGHNA and YNFKEQ. The V and J ends lost 0 bases and 1 base, in that order; junction bases with no gene match: 2. CDR3 length equals 16 residues. The CDR3: CASSQDLAGGQETQYF. CDR3 DNA: TGTGCCAGCAGCCAAGATTTAGCGGGGGGCCAAGAGACCCAGTACTTC.

The rearrangement joins TRBV19 to TRBJ1-3; 10 bases fit TRBD1. This CDR3 has 15 amino acids. After removal of 6 bases from V and 4 bases from J, the junction contained 6 bases not matched to a gene. Germline lookup yields CDR1 LNHDA and CDR2 SQIVND (reference sequence). The CDR3 is CASSPDRGEGNTIYF. Written as DNA, the CDR3 is TGTGCCAGTAGCCCGGACAGGGGGGAAGGAAACACCATATATTTT.

CDR3 loop: CASSPPLGQGSGANVLTF. In nucleotides, the CDR3 is TGTGCCAGCAGTCCTCCCCTGGGACAGGGGAGTGGGGCCAACGTCCTGACTTTC. The chain uses TRBV6-6 and TRBJ2-6; TRBD1 aligns across 10 bases. Germline loops: CDR1 MNHNY, CDR2 SVGAGI (reference sequence). The V segment lost 5 bases and the J segment 3 bases; nucleotides outside the gene matches: 10. The CDR3 totals 18 residues.

This chain connects TRBV4-1 to TRBJ2-1, with 7 positions matching TRBD2. With V trimmed by 0 bases and J by 5 bases, 10 bases remained unmatched. This CDR3 has 17 residues. CDR1 is MGHRA, CDR2 YSYEKL, per germline. CDR3 sequence (DNA): TGCGCCAGCAGCCAAGATGCGGGTAGCGGGTCCCACAATGAGCAGTTCTTC. Translation: CASSQDAGSGSHNEQFF.

The genes are TRBV6-1 and TRBJ2-7; 8 bases map to TRBD2. The germline gives CDR1 MNHNS, CDR2 SASEGT. Trimming cost V 7 bases and J 1 base; bases outside gene matches: 9. The CDR3 length is 15 residues. CDR3 DNA sequence: TGTGCCAGCACCCCCGGGACTAGGGGATCCTACGAGCAGTACTTC. Translation: CASTPGTRGSYEQYF.

The rearrangement joins TRBV7-6 to TRBJ1-5; 8 positions match TRBD1. Germline V gene lookup returns CDR1 SGHVS and CDR2 FNYEAQ. V lost 6 bases to trimming and J lost 6 bases; unmatched junction nucleotides: 7. The CDR3 length is 14 residues. The CDR3 here is CASSQDREGQPQHF. The CDR3 coding sequence is TGTGCCAGCAGTCAGGACAGGGAGGGTCAGCCCCAGCATTTT.

V is TRBV15 and J is TRBJ1-2; D might be TRBD1 (5 bases). Germline V gives CDR1 LNHNV, CDR2 YYDKDF (reference sequence). V dropped 4 bases and J dropped 1 base, with 10 bases sitting between them. The CDR3 has 14 amino acids. The CDR3 is CATSNTGGNYGYTF. The CDR3 DNA sequence: TGTGCCACCAGCAACACAGGCGGTAACTATGGCTACACCTTC.

The chain joins TRBV11-2 to TRBJ1-1, with D perhaps matching TRBD1 (5 bases). The CDR3 consists of 14 residues. From germline, CDR1 is SGHAT and CDR2 FQNNGV. V lost 0 bases to trimming and J lost 5 bases, with 10 bases between them. The CDR3 DNA follows: TGTGCCAGCAGCTTAGATTGGAGGGGAACTGAAGCTTTCTTT. It is translated as CASSLDWRGTEAFF.

The chain carries TRBV9 and TRBJ2-1; 12 bases align to TRBD2. V trimming: 3 bases; J trimming: 8 bases; junction bases outside the gene matches: 9. The CDR3 covers 16 residues. Germline V gene lookup returns CDR1 SGDLS and CDR2 YYNGEE. For the CDR3, the DNA is TGTGCCAGCAGCGCCCTAGCGGGAGGGTCCGCGGATGAGCAGTTCTTC. Translated, it gives CASSALAGGSADEQFF.

The genes are TRBV5-1 and TRBJ2-1; 9 bases fit TRBD2. Unmatched junction bases numbered 15, after V lost 3 bases and J lost 8 bases. Per germline, CDR1 SGHRS and CDR2 YFSETQ. The CDR3 extends over 17 amino acids. CDR3 in amino acids: CASSSPRGAGGRDEQFF. CDR3 nucleotides: TGCGCCAGCAGCTCCCCCCGCGGGGCGGGAGGGCGCGATGAGCAGTTCTTC.

The chain employs TRBV28 and TRBJ2-5; D is perhaps TRBD2 (7 bases). From germline, CDR1 is MDHEN and CDR2 SYDVKM. This CDR3 has 16 amino acids. The V end was cut by 5 bases, the J end by 0 bases, with 16 bases between. The CDR3 reads CASSGGVRGNQETQYF. CDR3 nucleotide sequence: TGTGCCAGCAGTGGGGGGGTCAGGGGTAACCAAGAGACCCAGTACTTC.

This clone was observed many times. This rearrangement joins TRBV29-1 to TRBJ1-2; possible D gene TRBD1, 5 bases. The V gene lost 2 bases and the J gene lost 8 bases, with 18 bases spanning the gap. Germline lookup yields CDR1 SQVTM and CDR2 ANQGSEA. CDR3 length: 14 residues. Here the CDR3 reads CSVEPIRGSRGYTF. CDR3 coding DNA: TGCAGCGTTGAACCCATAAGGGGCTCGCGGGGCTACACCTTC.

The chain has TRBV18 and TRBJ2-3; 11 positions match TRBD2. CDR3 length: 17 amino acids. The trim removed 3 bases at V and 2 bases at J, leaving 7 bases unmatched. Germline V lookup: CDR1 KGHSH, CDR2 LQKENI. The CDR3 bases are TGTGCCAGCTCACCTATCTTGACTAGCGGGGACACAGATACGCAGTATTTT. Translation gives CASSPILTSGDTDTQYF.

Remarks on this clone: The same CDR3 arises from other DNA sequences in this sample as well. The gene calls are TRBV5-1 and TRBJ2-1; 11 positions match TRBD2. Per germline, CDR1 SGHRS and CDR2 YFSETQ. The CDR3 length is 14 residues. The trim removed 0 bases at V and 7 bases at J, leaving 0 bases unmatched. The CDR3 coding sequence is TGCGCCAGCAGCTTGGTAGCGGGGGGGAATGAGCAGTTCTTC. Protein product: CASSLVAGGNEQFF.

The chain recombines TRBV19 with TRBJ1-2; 10 bases map to TRBD1. CDR1 LNHDA and CDR2 SQIVND come from the germline V gene (reference sequence). Losses at the gene ends were 7 bases for V and 0 bases for J; bases not matched to a gene: 14. This CDR3 is 18 amino acids long. In DNA, the CDR3 is TGTGCCAGTACCCCTCTTCGGGGACAGGGGAAAACTAACTATGGCTACACCTTC. It encodes CASTPLRGQGKTNYGYTF.